This entry lists 13 T cell receptor beta chains sequenced from one sample in a study of T-cell memory formation after mild COVID-19. Each CDR3 protein is one row after TCRdb ran MiXCR on the 5' RACE reads. The data show roughly 150,000 distinct CDR3 sequences, almost 25% seen once. Sequencing was done on a sample of PBMCs or a T cell subset sorted from them (not recorded which). These receptors were taken from an adult woman who had mild COVID-19 (a few samples of this study predate the infection). Cell type and time point are not known.

The chain is built from TRBV14 and TRBJ1-2, with unresolved D. The V gene's germline CDR1 is SGHDN and CDR2 FVKESK. This CDR3 spans 14 amino acids. Between the trimmed V and J ends, which lost 3 bases and 3 bases, there was a span of 11 bases. The CDR3: CASSQGRSDYGYTF. The CDR3 DNA is TGTGCCAGCAGCCAGGGGAGAAGCGACTATGGCTACACCTTC.

The chain links TRBV7-9 to TRBJ1-2; D is ambiguous. CDR1 and CDR2 from the germline V gene are SEHNR and FQNEAQ (reference sequence). The CDR3 covers 14 residues. The V and J ends lost 3 bases and 3 bases respectively, with 11 bases between them. This CDR3 reads CASSFEGIDYGYTF. The DNA for the CDR3 is TGTGCCAGCAGCTTTGAGGGAATAGACTATGGCTACACCTTC.

V is TRBV20-1 and J is TRBJ2-7; 7 bases align to TRBD1. The V segment lost 5 bases and the J segment 2 bases; nucleotides outside the gene matches: 9. CDR1 is DFQATT and CDR2 is SNEGSKA in the germline V gene (reference sequence). This CDR3 region has 14 residues. The CDR3 coding sequence is TGCAGTGCTCAAAAACTAGGGGGCCCCTACGAGCAGTACTTC. Amino acids: CSAQKLGGPYEQYF.

V usage is TRBV20-1 and J usage is TRBJ2-3, with TRBD2 matching 11 bases. The V gene end was trimmed by 5 bases and the J gene end by 2 bases; junction bases not matched to a gene: 3. This CDR3 contains 14 residues. Germline CDR1 and CDR2: DFQATT and SNEGSKA (reference sequence). This CDR3 reads CSAYSGGATDTQYF. DNA of the CDR3: TGCAGTGCTTATAGCGGGGGGGCCACAGATACGCAGTATTTT.

This rearrangement joins TRBV20-1 to TRBJ1-1, with D possibly TRBD1 on 6 matching bases. Per the germline V gene, CDR1 is DFQATT and CDR2 is SNEGSKA (reference sequence). CDR3 length: 16 residues. V shed 0 bases and J shed 2 bases, with 16 bases lying between them. The CDR3 DNA reads as TGCAGTGCTAGAGATTTATGGGACAACCCAAACACTGAAGCTTTCTTT. This translates into CSARDLWDNPNTEAFF.

The chain is built from TRBV19 and TRBJ2-7; D is uncertain. Germline CDR1 and CDR2: LNHDA and SQIVND (reference sequence). This CDR3 contains 14 residues. V was clipped by 5 bases and J by 3 bases, with 14 bases between them. CDR3 nucleotide sequence: TGTGCCAGTAGTCCTCGCGGAGAACGCTACGAGCAGTACTTC. This translates into CASSPRGERYEQYF.

This clonotype was picked up a small number of times. The V call is TRBV5-5, the J call TRBJ2-4, with 10 positions matching TRBD2. Germline values: CDR1 SGHKS, CDR2 YYEKEE (reference sequence). V lost 3 bases to trimming and J lost 1 base; unmatched junction nucleotides: 10. The CDR3 contains 18 residues. The CDR3 here is CASSYQSGGARAKNIQYF. CDR3 coding DNA: TGTGCCAGCAGCTACCAGAGCGGGGGGGCTCGGGCCAAAAACATTCAGTACTTC.

The chain combines TRBV5-1 with TRBJ2-1, with D possibly matching TRBD2 (5 bases). Germline CDR1 and CDR2: SGHRS and YFSETQ. This CDR3 comprises 17 residues. Trimming took off 4 bases at V and 5 bases at J, with 22 bases between the two ends. The CDR3 bases are TGCGCCAGCAGCCTGGTTGGGAGCGTCGTCGGGGACAATGAGCAGTTCTTC. Translated: CASSLVGSVVGDNEQFF.

Remarks on this clonotype: The junction departs from the called germline gene at one end, perhaps through a read error. This chain links TRBV11-2 with TRBJ2-1; no clear D gene. Germline values: CDR1 SGHAT, CDR2 FQNNGV. The CDR3 totals 12 residues. CDR3 residues: CASSLVYHEQFF. The DNA of the CDR3 is TGTGCCAGCAGCTTAGTCTACCATGAGCAGTTCTTC.

The chain couples TRBV2 to TRBJ2-7; TRBD1 matches 8 bases. The CDR3 covers 13 residues. Germline V gene lookup returns CDR1 SNHLY and CDR2 FYNNEI. Trimming removed 5 bases from V and 5 bases from J; junction bases left unmatched: 5. CDR3 residues: CASSPGTGNEQYF. DNA for the CDR3: TGTGCCAGCAGTCCCGGGACAGGAAACGAGCAGTACTTC.

This clonotype was counted at least ten times. The chain is built from TRBV5-5 and TRBJ2-1, with 10 bases matching TRBD1. With V trimmed by 3 bases and J by 9 bases, 6 bases remained unmatched. CDR3 length: 14 residues. CDR1 is SGHKS, CDR2 YYEKEE, per germline (reference sequence). The CDR3 reads CASSSRDRGAEQFF. DNA for the CDR3: TGTGCCAGCAGCTCCCGGGACAGGGGAGCTGAGCAGTTCTTC. Full variable domain (rest looked up from reference TRBV5-5 and TRBJ2-1): DAGVTQSPTHLIKTRGQQVTLRCSPISGHKSVSWYQQVLGQGPQFIFQYYEKEERGRGNFPDRFSARQFPNYSSELNVNALLLGDSALYLCASSSRDRGAEQFFGPGTRLTVL.

The chain combines TRBV5-1 with TRBJ2-2; 8 nucleotides line up with TRBD2. Germline lookup yields CDR1 SGHRS and CDR2 YFSETQ. Unmatched junction bases numbered 6, after V lost 0 bases and J lost 11 bases. This CDR3 is built from 14 residues. The CDR3 DNA reads as TGCGCCAGCAGCTTGGGACCGGGAGGGGCAGAGCTGTTTTTT. Amino acids: CASSLGPGGAELFF. Based on the CDR3 plus reference TRBV5-1 and TRBJ2-2, the full variable domain is KAGVTQTPRYLIKTRGQQVTLSCSPISGHRSVSWYQQTPGQGLQFLFEYFSETQRNKGNFPGRFSGRQFSNSRSEMNVSTLELGDSALYLCASSLGPGGAELFFGEGSRLTVL.

This sequence joins TRBV7-9 and TRBJ2-7, with D tentatively TRBD2 (6 bases). V lost 1 base, J lost 4 bases, and 11 bases lay in between. Per germline, CDR1 SEHNR and CDR2 FQNEAQ (reference sequence). CDR3 length: 14 amino acids. CDR3: CASSLELGRYEQYF. CDR3 DNA sequence: TGTGCCAGCAGCTTAGAGCTGGGGAGGTACGAGCAGTACTTC.